One TCR beta chain is described in this entry. What this receptor recognizes is not known. Base qualities are not provided; no much larger clone lies one nucleotide away. Patients with a history of autoimmune disease or receiving systemic immunosuppression were excluded from the trial. Peripheral blood for TCR sequencing was drawn from every dose cohort at baseline, at cycle 4 day 1 and at cycle 7 day 1. The samples were taken from a phase I, first-in-human, multicenter, open-label dose-escalation trial of ivuxolimab. Adults with locally advanced or metastatic head and neck squamous cell, hepatocellular, melanoma or renal cell carcinoma were enrolled in the trial. CD4+ and CD8+ T cells were sorted separately from peripheral blood before TCR sequencing. Genomic DNA was isolated from the sorted cells so that the TCRbeta CDR3 region could be sequenced. The immunoSEQ Assay was used for sequencing of TCRbeta CDR3 regions. Here the immuneACCESS table is served through TCRdb, limited to in-frame sequences with V and J called. Missing clones are a known gap in these copies; in checked studies unresolved V genes cover under half, and the rest lacks a known reason. This sample gives tens of thousands of clones in total; 75% to 90% of them show up just once. The ten largest clones represent about a third of the sample.

The sample originates from a study of OX40 agonist ivuxolimab in advanced cancers. Study-wide context: The costimulatory receptor OX40 (CD134) was targeted by ivuxolimab, a fully human IgG2 agonistic monoclonal antibody. Intravenous ivuxolimab was administered to patients every 2 weeks at six dose levels: 0.01, 0.1, 0.3, 1.5, 3 and 10 mg/kg. Of the roughly 51 dose-escalation patients, hepatocellular carcinoma was present in roughly 19, melanoma in approximately 15, renal cell carcinoma in 9 and head and neck cancer in 9. In the dose-escalation cohort, around four fifths of patients were male, and the mean age was around 65 years with a range of about 20 to 80. Patients were allowed to have had prior anti-PD-1, anti-PD-L1 or anti-CTLA-4 therapy, and approximately 40% of the dose-escalation patients had been treated with checkpoint inhibitors. Partial responses occurred in three dose-escalation patients, of whom one had hepatocellular carcinoma and two had cutaneous melanoma. The purpose of peripheral TCRbeta sequencing was to test whether ivuxolimab changed TCR sequence diversity and led to clonal T-cell expansion. The paper describes the monotherapy dose-escalation part (N = 52 patients) of the phase I trial of ivuxolimab. The full study reports these points: Clonal expansion of both CD4+ and CD8+ blood T cells was observed from baseline to week 6 at doses 0.1 to 3.0 mg/kg. In the 0.1-3.0 mg/kg groups, partial responders had among the lowest normalized peripheral clonal expansion, particularly in CD8+ T cells. The antigen specificity of the peripheral T cells that underwent clonal expansion was not determined. Low levels of normalized T-cell clonal expansion were also shown by some nonresponding patients. After ivuxolimab, CD8+ T cells had more expanded clones than CD4+ T cells on average.

The cysteine opens and the phenylalanine closes a CDR3 of 15 amino acids. The CDR3 DNA has 45 bases and is translated from base 1. Based on the germline V gene, the CDR1 and CDR2 sequences are MNHEY and SVGAGI. V is reduced by 5 bases and J by 6 bases, leaving a spacing of 19 bases between them. This TCR derives from an adult with an advanced solid tumor such as melanoma, head and neck, liver or kidney cancer. The rearrangement combines TRBV6-5 with TRBJ1-2; TRBD1 is perhaps the D gene, given 5 matching bases. The sample here was CD4+ or CD8+ T cells sorted from blood, taken in a trial of the OX40 agonist ivuxolimab. CDR3 protein: CASSSQVGVNDGYTF. Read as DNA, the sequence is TGTGCCAGCAGTAGCCAGGTGGGGGTCAATGATGGCTACACCTTC.